This TCR beta chain was found in a study of OX40 agonist ivuxolimab in advanced cancers. The study in broad terms: The costimulatory receptor OX40 (CD134) was targeted by ivuxolimab, a fully human IgG2 agonistic monoclonal antibody. Intravenous ivuxolimab was administered to patients every 2 weeks at six dose levels: 0.01, 0.1, 0.3, 1.5, 3 and 10 mg/kg. Among the roughly 54 dose-escalation patients, some 20 had hepatocellular carcinoma, about 15 melanoma, 9 renal cell carcinoma and 9 head and neck cancer. A male proportion of roughly 80% and a mean age of 60 years, ranging from roughly 23 to 80, were recorded for the dose-escalation cohort. Prior anti-PD-1, anti-PD-L1 or anti-CTLA-4 therapy was permitted, and approximately 42% of dose-escalation patients had received checkpoint inhibitors. Three dose-escalation patients achieved partial responses, one with hepatocellular carcinoma and two with cutaneous melanoma. The purpose of peripheral TCRbeta sequencing was to test whether ivuxolimab changed TCR sequence diversity and led to clonal T-cell expansion. The paper covers the monotherapy dose-escalation part of the phase I ivuxolimab trial, which included N = 52 patients. General study outcomes and caveats: Which antigens the clonally expanded peripheral T cells were specific for was not determined. Low levels of normalized T-cell clonal expansion were also seen in some patients who did not respond. In the 0.1-3.0 mg/kg groups, partial responders had among the lowest normalized peripheral clonal expansion, particularly in CD8+ T cells. At doses of 0.1 to 3.0 mg/kg, clonal expansion of both CD4+ and CD8+ blood T cells was observed from baseline to week 6. On average, CD8+ T cells showed more expanded clones than CD4+ T cells after ivuxolimab.

Genomic DNA was isolated from the sorted cells so that the TCRbeta CDR3 region could be sequenced. The immunoSEQ Assay was used to sequence the TCRbeta CDR3 regions. This immuneACCESS table, as held by TCRdb, lists in-frame sequences with V and J called but not all clones. Of the missing ones, under half trace to an unresolved V gene in checked studies; the others have no known cause. This sample holds 66,000 or so clones; more than 70% were observed only once. The ten largest clonotypes hold less than 0.6% of the sample. Notes on this clone: Its target antigen remains unknown. Per-nucleotide qualities are absent, and no much larger clonotype sits a single base away.

Reading from cysteine to phenylalanine, the CDR3 counts 17 amino acids. Only the CDR3 DNA stays, 51 bases, in frame from base 1. Patients with a history of autoimmune disease or receiving systemic immunosuppression were excluded from the trial. In every dose cohort, peripheral blood was drawn for TCR sequencing at baseline, cycle 4 day 1, and cycle 7 day 1. The samples were drawn from a first-in-human, open-label, multicenter phase I dose-escalation trial of ivuxolimab. The trial enrolled adults with locally advanced or metastatic head and neck squamous cell, hepatocellular, melanoma or renal cell carcinoma. Before TCR sequencing, CD4+ T cells and CD8+ T cells from peripheral blood were sorted into separate populations.

This receptor chain uses TRBV21-1 and TRBJ1-5; TRBD1 is taken as the D call from the table, unchecked against the DNA. TRBV21-1 constitutes a pseudogene. Sequenced material: CD4+ or CD8+ T cells sorted from blood, taken in a trial of the OX40 agonist ivuxolimab. This clonotype originated in an adult with an advanced solid tumor such as melanoma, head and neck, liver or kidney cancer. The CDR3 is CASSTAGTGEGNQPQHF. The base sequence is TGTGCCAGCAGCACCGCCGGGACAGGGGAGGGCAATCAGCCCCAGCATTTT.